The 16 T cell receptor beta chains below were found in one sample sequenced in a study of blood T cell repertoires in COVID-19. Here immunoSEQ multiplex PCR was the method, and the copy in TCRdb shows in-frame clones only, minus some. The data show 110,000 or so clones, just under 90% seen once. Material for sequencing was peripheral blood. These receptors were obtained from a woman aged 50 to 65 with acute or convalescent COVID-19.

This chain uses TRBV3-1 (or the pseudogene TRBV3-2) with TRBJ1-1; D gene unclear. CDR3 size: 16 residues. Germline CDR1 is LGHDT and CDR2 is YNNKEL (reference sequence). Deletions cut 0 bases from V and 10 bases from J, with 21 bases between. Here the CDR3 DNA reads TGTGCCAGCAGCCAAGAGGGCTCGAGCAGCTACCTAAGAGCTTTCTTT. It specifies CASSQEGSSSYLRAFF.

The V gene is TRBV5-8, the J gene TRBJ1-2, with D unclear. The V and J ends lost 0 bases and 7 bases respectively, with 13 bases between them. Germline loops: CDR1 SGHTS, CDR2 YDEGEE. The CDR3 extends over 14 amino acids. CDR3 amino acids: CASSLVRTSFGYTF. In nucleotides, the CDR3 is TGTGCCAGCAGCTTGGTCCGGACTAGTTTTGGCTACACCTTC. The full variable domain, in which reference TRBV5-8 and TRBJ1-2 provide the parts outside the CDR3, is EAGVTQSPTHLIKTRGQQATLRCSPISGHTSVYWYQQALGLGLQFLLWYDEGEERNRGNFPPRFSGRQFPNYSSELNVNALELEDSALYLCASSLVRTSFGYTFGSGTRLTVV.

The chain has TRBV30 and TRBJ1-5, with D tentatively TRBD1 (6 bases). Germline V gives CDR1 GTSNPN, CDR2 SVGIG (reference sequence). The CDR3 has 15 amino acids. The ends were cut back, 3 bases at V and 0 bases at J, with 12 bases in the middle. The CDR3 spells CAWRSGAHSNQPQHF. The CDR3 DNA reads TGTGCCTGGAGATCAGGGGCCCATAGCAATCAGCCCCAGCATTTT.

The chain has TRBV9 and TRBJ1-6; D unresolved. This CDR3 comprises 14 residues. Germline CDR1 and CDR2: SGDLS and YYNGEE. V lost 2 bases to trimming and J lost 5 bases, with 8 bases between them. CDR3 sequence (DNA): TGTGCCAGCAGCGTCGAGGAGCATAATTCACCCCTCCACTTT. Encoded protein: CASSVEEHNSPLHF.

A few counts support this clone. This chain joins TRBV19 and TRBJ1-2; D gene ambiguous. The CDR3 spans 15 residues. Germline V CDR1 and CDR2: LNHDA, SQIVND (reference sequence). V lost 7 bases and J 4 bases, leaving 19 bases between the germline ends. The DNA of the CDR3 is TGTGCCAGTACCCAAGAGGGAGGGATTGGCTATGGCTACACCTTC. Residues: CASTQEGGIGYGYTF. The full variable domain, with the rest looked up from reference TRBV19 and TRBJ1-2, is DGGITQSPKYLFRKEGQNVTLSCEQNLNHDAMYWYRQDPGQGLRLIYYSQIVNDFQKGDIAEGYSVSREKKESFPLTVTSAQKNPTAFYLCASTQEGGIGYGYTFGSGTRLTVV.

The J gene is TRBJ1-5, the V gene TRBV19, with D unresolved. V lost 3 bases and J lost 1, with 10 bases in between. Germline CDR1 LNHDA, CDR2 SQIVND (reference sequence). CDR3 length equals 15 residues. CDR3 in DNA: TGTGCCAGTAGTATTCACAGCCCGAGCAATCAGCCCCAGCATTTT. This codes for CASSIHSPSNQPQHF.

V usage is TRBV5-1 and J usage is TRBJ1-5; no clear D gene. The CDR3 extends over 15 amino acids. Germline-derived CDR1 and CDR2 are SGHRS and YFSETQ. V lost 0 bases and J 2 bases, leaving 9 bases between the germline ends. CDR3 nucleotides: TGCGCCAGCAGCTTGGGGGGAGCGGGCAATCAGCCCCAGCATTTT. Its translation is CASSLGGAGNQPQHF.

The table lists this clone with many counts. The chain recombines TRBV5-4 with TRBJ1-2; D uncertain. Germline V CDR1 and CDR2: SGHNT, YYREEE (reference sequence). The CDR3 extends over 14 amino acids. V was pared by 4 bases and J by 1 base, with 11 bases between. The CDR3 sequence: CASSNINNNYGYTF. The CDR3 bases are TGTGCCAGCAGCAATATCAACAATAACTATGGCTACACCTTC.

The V call is TRBV7-4, the J call TRBJ2-7; 13 positions match TRBD2. The germline V gene has CDR1 SGHVT and CDR2 SQSDAQ. Trimming took 5 bases from V and 2 from J; bases not matched to a gene: 12. The CDR3 covers 18 residues. CDR3 coding DNA: TGTGCCAGCAGCCCGGGGACTAGCGGGACCGGGCGGCCCTACGAGCAGTACTTC. Encoded protein: CASSPGTSGTGRPYEQYF.

The rearrangement uses TRBV27 and TRBJ1-6; D is possibly TRBD1 (6 bases). From germline, CDR1 is MNHEY and CDR2 SMNVEV (reference sequence). The V and J ends lost 6 bases and 5 bases respectively, with 14 bases between them. The CDR3 length is 15 residues. The CDR3 spells CASSSGQTDNSPLHF. In nucleotides, the CDR3 is TGTGCCAGCAGCTCTGGACAGACTGATAATTCACCCCTCCACTTT.

This rearrangement joins TRBV19 to TRBJ2-7; no firm D call. The V gene lost 1 base and the J gene lost 1 base, with 5 bases spanning the gap. The germline V gene has CDR1 LNHDA and CDR2 SQIVND (reference sequence). This CDR3 spans 13 amino acids. The CDR3 spells CASSIGQSYEQYF. CDR3 bases: TGTGCCAGTAGTATAGGTCAGTCCTACGAGCAGTACTTC.

The chain joins TRBV7-9 to TRBJ1-1; 7 positions agree with TRBD1. V lost 5 bases and J lost 6; bases outside the gene matches: 6. Per germline, CDR1 SEHNR and CDR2 FQNEAQ (reference sequence). The length of the CDR3 is 13 residues. CDR3 loop: CASSDDREAEAFF. Written as DNA, the CDR3 is TGTGCCAGCAGCGACGACAGGGAGGCTGAAGCTTTCTTT.

The chain combines TRBV7-2 with TRBJ2-7, with D perhaps TRBD1 (5 bases). The CDR3 covers 14 residues. V was clipped by 5 bases and J by 1 base, with 12 bases between them. Germline V gene sequence: CDR1 SGHTA, CDR2 FQGNSA. This CDR3 is CASSLPTASYEQYF. CDR3 in DNA: TGTGCCAGCAGCCTCCCGACAGCGTCCTACGAGCAGTACTTC.

The CDR3 loop is CASSYSRGLENIQYF. Here the CDR3 DNA reads TGTGCCAGCAGTTACTCGAGAGGGTTGGAAAACATTCAGTACTTC. The chain joins TRBV6-2 or TRBV6-3 to TRBJ2-4; tentatively, D is TRBD2 (5 bases). Between the trimmed V and J ends, which lost 0 bases and 5 bases, there was a span of 11 bases. Per germline, CDR1 MNHEY and CDR2 SVGEGT. The CDR3 sequence is 15 residues long.

A few counts support this clone. The J gene is TRBJ1-5, the V gene TRBV4-1; TRBD1 matches 9 bases. V was pared by 4 bases and J by 5 bases, with 12 bases of the junction left unmatched. The CDR3 contains 17 residues. Per germline, CDR1 MGHRA and CDR2 YSYEKL. CDR3 DNA: TGCGCCAGCAGCCCGGGACAGGGCGGGGGACGAGATCAGCCCCAGCATTTT. The encoded protein is CASSPGQGGGRDQPQHF.

This clone was detected once. The V and J genes are TRBV25-1 and TRBJ1-1; a possible D gene is TRBD1 (6 bases). With 5 bases removed from V and 5 bases from J, the gap between germline ends came to 21 bases. The CDR3 extends over 16 amino acids. Germline CDR1 reads MGHDK; CDR2 reads SYGVNS. CDR3 sequence: CASSRREGGANTEAFF. Here the CDR3 DNA reads TGTGCCAGCAGTCGGAGGGAAGGGGGGGCGAATACTGAAGCTTTCTTT.